The rows below give T cell receptor beta chains drawn from one sample of a study of identical twins. TCRdb called the 5' RACE reads again in MiXCR, with one record for every CDR3 protein. The sample includes about 1.7 million distinct CDR3 sequences, under 35% seen only once; the top ten take approximately 0.29%. The sequenced material came from cord blood. Receptors originate from a newborn girl in good health. Each CDR3 is given with its conserved first and last residue. The D gene is left open where the match is weak. A clone size is listed for some rows: how often the clone was seen (once, few, many), or a class if it is expanded.

clone size: NA
CDR3 length: 15
V gene: TRBV9
D gene: TRBD2
J gene: TRBJ2-5
CDR3 protein: CASSVGLGREETQYF
CDR3 DNA: TGTGCCAGCAGCGTAGGTCTCGGGAGGGAAGAGACCCAGTACTTC

clone size: many
CDR3 length: 13
V gene: TRBV28
D gene: TRBD1
J gene: TRBJ2-7
CDR3 protein: CASSWTGNYEQYF
CDR3 DNA: TGTGCCAGCTCTTGGACAGGTAACTACGAGCAGTACTTC

clone size: NA
CDR3 length: 12
V gene: TRBV2
D gene: NA
J gene: TRBJ2-7
CDR3 protein: CASSEEADEQYF
CDR3 DNA: TGTGCCAGCAGTGAAGAGGCAGACGAGCAGTACTTC

clone size: many
CDR3 length: 13
V gene: TRBV3-1
D gene: TRBD1
J gene: TRBJ2-7
CDR3 protein: CASSQRQGYEQYF
CDR3 DNA: TGTGCCAGCAGCCAAAGACAGGGCTACGAGCAGTACTTC

clone size: few
CDR3 length: 14
V gene: TRBV28
D gene: NA
J gene: TRBJ1-2
CDR3 protein: CASSLWASLYGYTF
CDR3 DNA: TGTGCCAGCAGTTTATGGGCCAGCCTCTATGGCTACACCTTC

clone size: many
CDR3 length: 11
V gene: TRBV12-3/TRBV12-4
D gene: NA
J gene: TRBJ2-5
CDR3 protein: CASSLYQGQYF
CDR3 DNA: TGTGCCAGCAGTTTATATCAGGGCCAGTACTTC

clone size: few
CDR3 length: 20
V gene: TRBV10-1
D gene: TRBD1
J gene: TRBJ1-5
CDR3 protein: CASSEPGGRTGKYSNQPQHF
CDR3 DNA: TGCGCCAGCAGTGAACCTGGGGGGCGGACAGGGAAATATAGCAATCAGCCCCAGCATTTT

clone size: few
CDR3 length: 17
V gene: TRBV5-1
D gene: NA
J gene: TRBJ1-2
CDR3 protein: CASSFHAPGLPNYGYTF
CDR3 DNA: TGCGCCAGCAGCTTCCATGCACCGGGACTCCCGAACTATGGCTACACCTTC

clone size: NA
CDR3 length: 14
V gene: TRBV4-1
D gene: NA
J gene: TRBJ1-1
CDR3 protein: CASSQRSMNTEAFF
CDR3 DNA: TGCGCCAGCAGCCAAAGGAGTATGAACACTGAAGCTTTCTTT

clone size: many
CDR3 length: 15
V gene: TRBV7-2
D gene: NA
J gene: TRBJ1-6
CDR3 protein: CASSLNPGTNSPLHF
CDR3 DNA: TGTGCCAGCAGCTTAAACCCCGGGACAAATTCACCCCTCCACTTT